Sequencing of this T cell receptor (beta chain) was carried out in a study of high-grade serous ovarian cancer treatment subgroups. Across the study: On average, approximately 14,000 reads and about 8,100 unique TCR beta rearrangements were obtained per sample.

Study-wide points: Same-patient tumor repertoires overlapped at roughly 0.1 to 0.79; different patients barely overlapped. Only CDR3 was analyzed; CDR1 and CDR2 were not. These tumor repertoires lack spatial information from bulk sequencing.

Trimming took 0 bases from V and 2 from J; bases not matched to a gene: 9. Germline V gene data show CDR1 as LGHNA and CDR2 as YSLEER. The CDR3 is 18 amino acids. The repertoire was sequenced with immunoSEQ multiplex PCR; TCRdb's copy has only in-frame clones and lacks some. The sample includes 15,000 to 20,000 clones, around 73% of them seen just once. Remarks on this clone: Its antigen is still unknown.

Tumor samples were taken before definitive surgery or chemotherapy. This rearrangement joins TRBV4-3 to TRBJ2-3; 9 bases map to TRBD2. The source of this sequence is a human donor with high-grade serous ovarian cancer. The sequencing sample was made of tumor tissue. Here the CDR3 reads CASSQDVGGGDLTDTQYF. CDR3 coding DNA: TGCGCCAGCAGCCAAGATGTCGGCGGGGGGGACCTCACAGATACGCAGTATTTT.